Reported below is one T cell receptor beta chain. Its antigen is still unknown. Only one heparinised blood draw was taken per donor, and its volume averaged approximately 0.11 L. Via CD45RO/CCR7/CD25/CD127/CD95/CD27, cells of the CD4+ naive, central memory, regulatory and stem cell-like memory subsets were sorted. These data are taken from a study of beta chain features in type 1 diabetes. The overall study: Taken together, all samples contributed 107,917,701 examined sorted cells.

cDNA synthesis used the whole RNA isolate, giving expressed TCRB sequences. The repertoire was sequenced with immunoSEQ multiplex PCR; TCRdb's copy has only in-frame clones and lacks some. The table includes more than 200,000 clones, roughly 16% detected once. CDR1 LNHNV and CDR2 YYDKDF come from the germline V gene (reference sequence). CDR3 length equals 14 residues. V was trimmed by 3 bases and J by 7 bases, leaving 13 bases between them. Study findings and constraints: TCRB CDR3 length was moderately but significantly reduced in all four CD4+ subsets of Type 1 diabetes patients. Researchers caution that PCR might favor shorter templates, equally among patients and controls.

V gene TRBV15 combines with J gene TRBJ2-1; D perhaps matches TRBD2 (6 bases). What was sequenced was naive CD4+ T cells from blood. The clonotype originates from a man under 40 with type 1 diabetes. In DNA form, the CDR3 reads TGTGCCACCAGCAGGGCCGGGACTTCTAATGAGCAGTTCTTC. It is translated as CATSRAGTSNEQFF.